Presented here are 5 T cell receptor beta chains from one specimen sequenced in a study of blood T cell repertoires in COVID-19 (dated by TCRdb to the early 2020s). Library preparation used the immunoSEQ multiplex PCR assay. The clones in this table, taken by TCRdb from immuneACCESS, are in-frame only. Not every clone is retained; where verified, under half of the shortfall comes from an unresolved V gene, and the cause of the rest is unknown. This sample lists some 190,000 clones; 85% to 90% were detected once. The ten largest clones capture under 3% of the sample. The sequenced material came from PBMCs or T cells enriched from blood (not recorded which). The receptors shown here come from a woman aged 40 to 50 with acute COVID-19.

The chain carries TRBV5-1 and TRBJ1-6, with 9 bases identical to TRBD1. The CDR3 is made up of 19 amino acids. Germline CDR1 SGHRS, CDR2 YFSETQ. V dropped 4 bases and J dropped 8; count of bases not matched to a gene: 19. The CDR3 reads CASSAWIPGQGGGDSPLHF. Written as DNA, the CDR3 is TGCGCCAGCAGCGCCTGGATCCCGGGACAGGGCGGAGGGGATTCACCCCTCCACTTT.

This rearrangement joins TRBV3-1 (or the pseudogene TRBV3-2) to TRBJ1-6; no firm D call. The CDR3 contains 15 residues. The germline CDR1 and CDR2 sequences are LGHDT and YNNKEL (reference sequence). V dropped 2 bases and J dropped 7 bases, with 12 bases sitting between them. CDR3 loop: CASSQPVGVNSPLHF. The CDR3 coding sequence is TGTGCCAGCAGCCAACCCGTCGGGGTGAATTCACCCCTCCACTTT.

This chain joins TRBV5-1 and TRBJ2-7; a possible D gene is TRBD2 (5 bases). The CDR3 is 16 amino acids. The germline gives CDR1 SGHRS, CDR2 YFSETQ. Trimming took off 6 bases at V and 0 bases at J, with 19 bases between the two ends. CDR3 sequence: CASTPDWSTSSYEQYF. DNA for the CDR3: TGCGCCAGCACCCCGGACTGGTCAACGAGCTCCTACGAGCAGTACTTC.

CDR3 residues: CASSPSVGTSGSNEQFF. CDR3 DNA: TGTGCCAGCAGTCCGTCTGTTGGGACTAGCGGGAGCAATGAGCAGTTCTTC. The chain employs TRBV6-4 and TRBJ2-1; 14 bases are a match to TRBD2. Losses at the gene ends were 5 bases for V and 6 bases for J; bases not matched to a gene: 9. Germline V gene data show CDR1 as MRHNA and CDR2 as SNTAGT. This CDR3 spans 17 amino acids.

CDR3 protein: CASSEGPGGSTDTQYF. Written as DNA, the CDR3 is TGTGCCAGCAGTGAAGGACCGGGGGGGTCCACAGATACGCAGTATTTT. This chain joins TRBV2 and TRBJ2-3; 8 positions agree with TRBD2. The ends lost 1 base at V and 2 bases at J; junction bases unmatched: 5. The CDR3 is made up of 16 amino acids. Germline assignment: CDR1 SNHLY and CDR2 FYNNEI.